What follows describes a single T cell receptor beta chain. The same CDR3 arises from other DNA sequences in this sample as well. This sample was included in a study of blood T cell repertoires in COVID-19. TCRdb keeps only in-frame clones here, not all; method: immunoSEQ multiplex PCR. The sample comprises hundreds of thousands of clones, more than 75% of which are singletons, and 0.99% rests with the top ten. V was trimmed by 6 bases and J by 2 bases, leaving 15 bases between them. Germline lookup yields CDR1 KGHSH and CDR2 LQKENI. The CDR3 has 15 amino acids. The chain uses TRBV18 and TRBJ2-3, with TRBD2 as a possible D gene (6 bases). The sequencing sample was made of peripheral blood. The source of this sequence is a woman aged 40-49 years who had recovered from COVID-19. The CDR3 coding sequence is TGTGCCAGCTCCCCATTGGCGGGACCCACAGATACGCAGTATTTT. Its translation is CASSPLAGPTDTQYF.